These T cell receptor beta chains were read from a single sample in a study of regulatory T cells in long-lasting Graves disease. From the multiplex PCR reads, TCRdb called clonotypes with MiXCR, one entry per CDR3 protein. The sample holds 700,000 or so distinct CDR3 sequences, approximately 29% seen once. Sample: peripheral blood mononuclear cells (PBMCs), taken when the disease was refractory, from a patient treated with antithyroid drugs. Source of these receptors: a female donor with Graves disease. Each CDR3 is given with its conserved first and last residue. The D gene is left open where the match is weak. A row's size may be missing; if present it is once, few, many or a size class.

V gene	J gene	D gene	clone size	CDR3 DNA	CDR3 protein
TRBV24-1	TRBJ2-7	.	few	TGTGCCATCCAGTCGGTGACAGGACCGAGCTCCTACGAGCAGTACTTC	CAIQSVTGPSSYEQYF
TRBV5-1	TRBJ2-4	TRBD2	.	TGCGCCAGCAGCTTGTGGCAGATCGGCGGACTAGCGGCACCAGCCAAAAACATTCAGTACTTC	CASSLWQIGGLAAPAKNIQYF
TRBV7-9	TRBJ2-5	.	.	TGTGCCAGCAGCATCCAACGAAGGGGTGGAGAGACCCAGTACTTC	CASSIQRRGGETQYF
TRBV5-1	TRBJ1-3	TRBD1	.	TGCGCCAGCAGCCTCGGGACAGGGTTTTCCTCTGGAAACACCATATATTTT	CASSLGTGFSSGNTIYF
TRBV19	TRBJ2-7	TRBD2	.	TGTGCCAGTAGTCCGGGACTAGCGGGGACACACTCCTACGAGCAGTACTTC	CASSPGLAGTHSYEQYF
TRBV18	TRBJ2-1	TRBD2	.	TGTGCCAGCTCACCCCCTAGCGGAGGCTCCTACAATGAGCAGTTCTTC	CASSPPSGGSYNEQFF
TRBV7-2	TRBJ1-3	TRBD1	.	TGTGCCAGCAGCTTAGTTGGGACAGGGAATGGAAACACCATATATTTT	CASSLVGTGNGNTIYF
TRBV13	TRBJ2-5	.	many	TGTGCCAGCAGCTTGGAGGAAGAGACCCAGTACTTC	CASSLEEETQYF
TRBV12-3/TRBV12-4	TRBJ1-5	.	few	TGTGCCAGCAGTAAAATCACAGGTAGCAATCAGCCCCAGCATTTT	CASSKITGSNQPQHF
TRBV12-3/TRBV12-4	TRBJ2-2	TRBD2	many	TGTGCCAGCAGTTTAGTAATAAGCGGGAGGGACACCGGGGAGCTGTTTTTT	CASSLVISGRDTGELFF
TRBV7-9	TRBJ1-2	TRBD1	few	TGTGCCAGCAGCTCCCAACAGGGGCTCTTCTATGGCTACACCTTC	CASSSQQGLFYGYTF
TRBV28	TRBJ1-2	.	few	TGTGCCAGCACCCCTGCCCCGCGACGCTATGGCTACACCTTC	CASTPAPRRYGYTF
TRBV12-3/TRBV12-4	TRBJ1-2	.	few	TGTGCCAGCAGTCCACAGGGCTCTAACTATGGCTACACCTTC	CASSPQGSNYGYTF
TRBV29-1	TRBJ2-3	.	.	TGCAGCGTTGATGGTACCCTCCCAGATACGCAGTATTTT	CSVDGTLPDTQYF
TRBV6-2/TRBV6-3	TRBJ1-4	.	.	TGTGCCAGCAGTCGACTTGGAACAACTAATGAAAAACTGTTTTTT	CASSRLGTTNEKLFF
TRBV11-2	TRBJ2-5	.	few	TGTGCCAGCGGCGACACAAGACGGATTCAAGAGACCCAGTACTTC	CASGDTRRIQETQYF
TRBV20-1	TRBJ2-6	.	few	TGCAGTGCTAGCCTCCCCGGGGGGCCCAGCTCTGGGGCCAACGTCCTGACTTTC	CSASLPGGPSSGANVLTF
TRBV14	TRBJ1-1	.	.	TGTGCCAGCAGCCAGAGACTCTACACTGAAGCTTTCTTT	CASSQRLYTEAFF
TRBV19	TRBJ2-7	.	.	TGTGCCAGTAGTACAGGTACGGTCTACGAGCAGTACTTC	CASSTGTVYEQYF
TRBV10-1	TRBJ1-1	.	few	TGCGCCAGCAGTGGGCCGGAGAACACTGAAGCTTTCTTT	CASSGPENTEAFF
TRBV6-2/TRBV6-3	TRBJ2-7	TRBD2	few	TGTGCCAGCAGCCCGGGACTAGCGGGAACCGAGCAGTACTTC	CASSPGLAGTEQYF
TRBV7-3	TRBJ1-1	.	.	TGTGCCAGCAGCTTAACGAGGTGGGCTGAAGCTTTCTTT	CASSLTRWAEAFF
TRBV19	TRBJ1-2	.	few	TGTGCCAGTAGTCCCAGCAAAGCTAACTATGGCTACACCTTC	CASSPSKANYGYTF
TRBV29-1	TRBJ1-1	TRBD1	.	TGCAGCCTCCGGACAGGGAACACTGAAGCTTTCTTT	CSLRTGNTEAFF
TRBV12-3/TRBV12-4	TRBJ2-1	.	.	TGTGCCAGCACCGCTCCCCGTAGGGATGAGCAGTTCTTC	CASTAPRRDEQFF
TRBV5-1	TRBJ2-7	.	.	TGCGCCAGCAGCTTGGACACAGTCTACGAGCAGTACTTC	CASSLDTVYEQYF
TRBV7-9	TRBJ1-4	.	.	TGTGCCAGCAGCTTTCAGGGGAATAATGAAAAACTGTTTTTT	CASSFQGNNEKLFF
TRBV20-1	TRBJ2-7	.	.	TGCAGTGCTAGAGCCGGGTCGCGCTACGAGCAGTACTTC	CSARAGSRYEQYF
TRBV11-2	TRBJ2-4	TRBD2	.	TGTGCCAGCAGCTACCCCACTAGCGGGACAGCCAAAAACATTCAGTACTTC	CASSYPTSGTAKNIQYF
TRBV20-1	TRBJ1-3	.	few	TGCAGTGCTGAGGGGATTCCTGGAAACACCATATATTTT	CSAEGIPGNTIYF
TRBV9	TRBJ2-7	.	.	TGTGCCAGCAGCGTAGCCGCGGGGTACGGTGTACACGAGCAGTACTTC	CASSVAAGYGVHEQYF
TRBV28	TRBJ2-7	.	.	TGTGCCAGCAGTTCATTGGCGGGGAGGAAGCAGTACTTC	CASSSLAGRKQYF
TRBV6-1	TRBJ2-4	TRBD1	few	TGTGCCAGCAGTGAAGCGCTCGACAGGGGACTAGCCAAAAACATTCAGTACTTC	CASSEALDRGLAKNIQYF
TRBV7-2	TRBJ2-6	.	once	TGTGCCAGCAGCTCATCCGGTAGGGCTGGGGCCGACGTCCTGACTTTC	CASSSSGRAGADVLTF
TRBV7-9	TRBJ1-2	.	.	TGTGCCAGCACCCCTTGGGTGGGTGCGGGCTACACCTTC	CASTPWVGAGYTF
TRBV20-1	TRBJ2-7	TRBD2	.	TGCAGTGCTTCCGGGGGGGACCCGTCCTACGAGCAGTACTTC	CSASGGDPSYEQYF
TRBV12-3/TRBV12-4	TRBJ1-1	TRBD1	many	TGTGCCAGCAGTAACCGGGACAGGGGCAACACTGAAGCTTTCTTT	CASSNRDRGNTEAFF
TRBV18	TRBJ2-4	.	.	TGTGCCAGCTCACCCGGGTTGGAAAACATTCAGTACTTC	CASSPGLENIQYF
TRBV2	TRBJ1-1	TRBD1	.	TGTGCCAGCACCCCGACAGGGGGCACTGAAGCTTTCTTT	CASTPTGGTEAFF
TRBV5-6	TRBJ2-2	.	few	TGTGCCAGCAGCTTGGGCCTTCACACCGGGGAGCTGTTTTTT	CASSLGLHTGELFF
TRBV25-1	TRBJ2-7	.	.	TGTGCCAGCAGTGATCTTTCCCTAGGGCAGTACTTC	CASSDLSLGQYF
TRBV5-1	TRBJ1-2	TRBD1	.	TGCGCCAGCAGCGAAGATACAGGGGTTCTAAACTATGGCTACACCTTC	CASSEDTGVLNYGYTF
TRBV12-3/TRBV12-4	TRBJ1-1	TRBD1	many	TGTGCCACCAGGCATGTTCAGGGGGCTGAAGCTTTCTTT	CATRHVQGAEAFF
TRBV7-9	TRBJ2-7	.	few	TGTGCCAGCAGCTTACAACTCCGGTCCTACGAGCAGTACTTC	CASSLQLRSYEQYF
TRBV7-9	TRBJ1-6	.	many	TGTGCCAGCAGCTTAGCGCCGACACCAAGGACGGGCTCCTATAATTCACCCCTCCACTTT	CASSLAPTPRTGSYNSPLHF
TRBV28	TRBJ2-5	.	many	TGTGCCAGCAGACCCGAAGGTCTAGGAGAGACCCAGTACTTC	CASRPEGLGETQYF
TRBV6-1	TRBJ2-5	.	few	TGTGCCAGCAGCTACGAACTGGGATCTCTTGGGGGAACCCAGTACTTC	CASSYELGSLGGTQYF
TRBV7-2	TRBJ1-5	.	few	TGTGCCAGCAGTATGGGTGTAGGCAATCAGCCCCAGCATTTT	CASSMGVGNQPQHF
TRBV2	TRBJ1-1	.	.	TGTGCCAGCACATTGAGGAACACTGAAGCTTTCTTT	CASTLRNTEAFF
TRBV5-1	TRBJ2-7	TRBD2	.	TGCGCCAGCAGACCCCCCGGGACTAGCGTACACGAGCAGTACTTC	CASRPPGTSVHEQYF
TRBV7-9	TRBJ1-6	.	few	TGTGCCAGCAGCTCACCCGGGGCCCTCCACTTT	CASSSPGALHF
TRBV20-1	TRBJ2-7	.	few	TGCAGTGCTGTTACTAGCCTAAACTACGAGCAGTACTTC	CSAVTSLNYEQYF
TRBV20-1	TRBJ2-7	.	once	TGCAGTGCTACTCGGCAGAACTACGAGCAGTACTTC	CSATRQNYEQYF